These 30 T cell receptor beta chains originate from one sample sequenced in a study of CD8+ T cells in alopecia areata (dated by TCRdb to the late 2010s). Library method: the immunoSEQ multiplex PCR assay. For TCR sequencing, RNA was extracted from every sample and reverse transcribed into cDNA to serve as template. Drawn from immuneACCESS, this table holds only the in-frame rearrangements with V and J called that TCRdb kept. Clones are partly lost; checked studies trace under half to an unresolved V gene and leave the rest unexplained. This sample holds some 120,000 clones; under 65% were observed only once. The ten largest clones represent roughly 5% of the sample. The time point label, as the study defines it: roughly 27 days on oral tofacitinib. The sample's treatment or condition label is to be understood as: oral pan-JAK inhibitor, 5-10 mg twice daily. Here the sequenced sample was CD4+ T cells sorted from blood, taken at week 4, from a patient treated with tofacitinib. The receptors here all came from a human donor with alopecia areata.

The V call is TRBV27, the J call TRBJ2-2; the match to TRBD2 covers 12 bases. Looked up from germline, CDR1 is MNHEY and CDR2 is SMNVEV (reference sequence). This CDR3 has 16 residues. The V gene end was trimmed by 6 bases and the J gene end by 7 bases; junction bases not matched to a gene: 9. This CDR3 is CASSSSGGALIGELFF. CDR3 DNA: TGTGCCAGCAGCTCTAGCGGGGGGGCATTGATCGGGGAGCTGTTTTTT.

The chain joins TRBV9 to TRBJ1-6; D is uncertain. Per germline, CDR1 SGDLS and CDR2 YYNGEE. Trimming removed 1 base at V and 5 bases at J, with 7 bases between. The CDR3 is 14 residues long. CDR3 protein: CASSVQANNSPLHF. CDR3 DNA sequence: TGTGCCAGCAGCGTACAGGCCAATAATTCACCCCTCCACTTT.

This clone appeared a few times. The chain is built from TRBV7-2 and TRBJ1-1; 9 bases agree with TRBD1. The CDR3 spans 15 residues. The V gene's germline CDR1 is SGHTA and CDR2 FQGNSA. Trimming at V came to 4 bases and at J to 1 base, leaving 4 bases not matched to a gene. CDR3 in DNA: TGTGCCAGCAGCTCGGGGACAGGGCGGAACACTGAAGCTTTCTTT. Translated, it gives CASSSGTGRNTEAFF. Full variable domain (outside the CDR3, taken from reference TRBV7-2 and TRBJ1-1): GAGVSQSPSNKVTEKGKDVELRCDPISGHTALYWYRQSLGQGLEFLIYFQGNSAPDKSGLPSDRFSAERTGGSVSTLTIQRTQQEDSAVYLCASSSGTGRNTEAFFGQGTRLTVV.

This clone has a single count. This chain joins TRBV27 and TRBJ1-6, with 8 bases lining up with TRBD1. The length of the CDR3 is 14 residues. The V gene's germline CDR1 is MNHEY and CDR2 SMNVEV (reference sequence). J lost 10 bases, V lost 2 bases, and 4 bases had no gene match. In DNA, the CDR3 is TGTGCCAGCAGTTTACAGGGGGCTGGGTCACCCCTCCACTTT. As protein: CASSLQGAGSPLHF.

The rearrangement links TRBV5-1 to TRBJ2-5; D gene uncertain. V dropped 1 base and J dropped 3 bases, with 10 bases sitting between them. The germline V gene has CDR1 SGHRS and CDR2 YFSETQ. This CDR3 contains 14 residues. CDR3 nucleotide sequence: TGCGCCAGCAGCTTGACGGGCCGAGAAGAGACCCAGTACTTC. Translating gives CASSLTGREETQYF.

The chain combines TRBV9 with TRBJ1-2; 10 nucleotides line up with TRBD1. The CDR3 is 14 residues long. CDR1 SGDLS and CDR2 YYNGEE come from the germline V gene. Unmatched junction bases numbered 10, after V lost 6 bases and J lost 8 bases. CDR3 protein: CASNHAGTGDGYTF. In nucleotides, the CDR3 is TGTGCCAGCAACCACGCCGGGACAGGGGACGGCTACACCTTC.

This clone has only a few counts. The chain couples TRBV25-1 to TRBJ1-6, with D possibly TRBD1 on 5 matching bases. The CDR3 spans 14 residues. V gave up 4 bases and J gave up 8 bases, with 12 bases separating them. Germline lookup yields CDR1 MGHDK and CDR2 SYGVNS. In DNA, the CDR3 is TGTGCCAGCAGTGCTCTACAGGTGGATTCACCCCTCCACTTT. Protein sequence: CASSALQVDSPLHF.

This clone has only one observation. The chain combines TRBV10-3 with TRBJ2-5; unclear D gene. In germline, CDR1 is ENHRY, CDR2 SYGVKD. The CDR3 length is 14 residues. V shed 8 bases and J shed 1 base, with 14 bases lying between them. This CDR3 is CAIGRGPFQETQYF. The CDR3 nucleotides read TGTGCCATCGGAAGAGGACCCTTCCAAGAGACCCAGTACTTC.

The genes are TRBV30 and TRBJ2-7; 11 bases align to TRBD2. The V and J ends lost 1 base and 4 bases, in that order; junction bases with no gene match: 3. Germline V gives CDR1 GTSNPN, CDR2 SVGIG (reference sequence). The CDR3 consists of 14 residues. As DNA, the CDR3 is TGTGCCTGGAGTGGCGTAGCGGGGGGGTACGAGCAGTACTTC. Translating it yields CAWSGVAGGYEQYF.

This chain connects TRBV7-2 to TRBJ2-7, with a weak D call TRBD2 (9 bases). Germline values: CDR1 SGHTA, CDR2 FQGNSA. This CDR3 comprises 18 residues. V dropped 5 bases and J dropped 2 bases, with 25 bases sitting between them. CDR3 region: CASSPGRGRSGGTYEQYF. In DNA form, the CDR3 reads TGTGCCAGCAGCCCTGGCAGGGGGCGAAGCGGGGGGACCTACGAGCAGTACTTC. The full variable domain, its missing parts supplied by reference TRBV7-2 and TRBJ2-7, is GAGVSQSPSNKVTEKGKDVELRCDPISGHTALYWYRQSLGQGLEFLIYFQGNSAPDKSGLPSDRFSAERTGGSVSTLTIQRTQQEDSAVYLCASSPGRGRSGGTYEQYFGPGTRLTVT.

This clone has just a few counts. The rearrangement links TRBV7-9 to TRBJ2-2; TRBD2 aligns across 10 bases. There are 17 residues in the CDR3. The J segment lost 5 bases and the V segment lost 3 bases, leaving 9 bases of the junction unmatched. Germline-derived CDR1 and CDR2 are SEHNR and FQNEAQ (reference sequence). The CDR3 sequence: CASSFRSASGSTGELFF. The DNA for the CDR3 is TGTGCCAGCAGCTTTCGTTCGGCTAGCGGGAGTACCGGGGAGCTGTTTTTT.

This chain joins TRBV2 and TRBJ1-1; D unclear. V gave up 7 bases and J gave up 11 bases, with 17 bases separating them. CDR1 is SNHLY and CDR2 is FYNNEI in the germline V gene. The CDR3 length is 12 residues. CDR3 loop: CASNNNMDGAFF. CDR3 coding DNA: TGTGCCAGCAACAACAACATGGACGGCGCTTTCTTT.

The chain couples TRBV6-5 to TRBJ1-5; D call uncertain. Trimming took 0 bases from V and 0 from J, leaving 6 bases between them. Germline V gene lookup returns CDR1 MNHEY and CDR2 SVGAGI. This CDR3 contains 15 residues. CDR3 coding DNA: TGTGCCAGCAGTTACTCGGTTTATAGCAATCAGCCCCAGCATTTT. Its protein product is CASSYSVYSNQPQHF.

The CDR3 DNA reads as TGTGCCATCAGTGAGGGGGACAGGGGAAATGGCTACACCTTC. Its protein product is CAISEGDRGNGYTF. The chain links TRBV10-3 to TRBJ1-2; 10 bases are a match to TRBD1. This CDR3 comprises 14 residues. Germline trimming cut 2 bases from V and 6 bases from J; bases unmatched to any gene: 3. The germline gives CDR1 ENHRY, CDR2 SYGVKD.

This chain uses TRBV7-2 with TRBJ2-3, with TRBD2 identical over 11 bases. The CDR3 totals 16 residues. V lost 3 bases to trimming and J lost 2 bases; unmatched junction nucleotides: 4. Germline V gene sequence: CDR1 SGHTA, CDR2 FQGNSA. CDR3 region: CASSFLAGGYTDTQYF. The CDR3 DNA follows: TGTGCCAGCAGCTTCCTAGCGGGGGGCTACACAGATACGCAGTATTTT. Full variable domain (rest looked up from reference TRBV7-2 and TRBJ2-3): GAGVSQSPSNKVTEKGKDVELRCDPISGHTALYWYRQSLGQGLEFLIYFQGNSAPDKSGLPSDRFSAERTGGSVSTLTIQRTQQEDSAVYLCASSFLAGGYTDTQYFGPGTRLTVL.

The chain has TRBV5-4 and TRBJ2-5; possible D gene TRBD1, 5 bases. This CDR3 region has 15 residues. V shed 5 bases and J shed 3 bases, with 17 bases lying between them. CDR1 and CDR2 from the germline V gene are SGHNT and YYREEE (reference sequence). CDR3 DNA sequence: TGTGCCAGCAGAAGTGTGGGGCAGGCGGAAGAGACCCAGTACTTC. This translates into CASRSVGQAEETQYF.

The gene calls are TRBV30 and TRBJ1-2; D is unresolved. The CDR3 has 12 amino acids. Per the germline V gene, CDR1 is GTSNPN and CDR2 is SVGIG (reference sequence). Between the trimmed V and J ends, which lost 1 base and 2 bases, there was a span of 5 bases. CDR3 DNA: TGTGCCTGGAGTGAAAGAAACTATGGCTACACCTTC. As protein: CAWSERNYGYTF.

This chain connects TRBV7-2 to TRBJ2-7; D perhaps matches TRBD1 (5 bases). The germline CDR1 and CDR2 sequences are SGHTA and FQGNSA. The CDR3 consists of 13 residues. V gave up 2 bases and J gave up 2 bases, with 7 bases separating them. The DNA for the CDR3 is TGTGCCAGCAGCTTATCAGGGCCCTACGAGCAGTACTTC. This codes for CASSLSGPYEQYF.

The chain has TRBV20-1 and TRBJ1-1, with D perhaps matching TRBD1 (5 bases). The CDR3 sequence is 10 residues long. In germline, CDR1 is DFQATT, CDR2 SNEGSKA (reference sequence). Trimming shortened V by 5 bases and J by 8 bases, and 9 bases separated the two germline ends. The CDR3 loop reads CSAGTGEAFF. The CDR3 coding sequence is TGCAGTGCTGGAACAGGAGAAGCTTTCTTT.

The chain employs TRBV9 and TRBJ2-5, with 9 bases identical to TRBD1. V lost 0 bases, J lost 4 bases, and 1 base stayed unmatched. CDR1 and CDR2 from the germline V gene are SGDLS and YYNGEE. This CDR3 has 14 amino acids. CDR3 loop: CASSVATGGETQYF. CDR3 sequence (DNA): TGTGCCAGCAGCGTAGCGACAGGGGGAGAGACCCAGTACTTC.

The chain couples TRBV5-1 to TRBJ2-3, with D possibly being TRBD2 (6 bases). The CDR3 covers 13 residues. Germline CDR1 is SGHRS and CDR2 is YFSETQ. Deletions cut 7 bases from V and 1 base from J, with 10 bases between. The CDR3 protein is CASQSGGTDTQYF. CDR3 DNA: TGCGCCAGCCAGTCGGGAGGCACAGATACGCAGTATTTT.

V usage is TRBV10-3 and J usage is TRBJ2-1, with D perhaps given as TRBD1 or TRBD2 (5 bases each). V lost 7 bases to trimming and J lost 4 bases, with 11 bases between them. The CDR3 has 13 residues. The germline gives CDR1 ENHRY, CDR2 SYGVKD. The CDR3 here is CAIKGTRYNEQFF. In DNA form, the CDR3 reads TGTGCCATCAAGGGGACGCGGTACAATGAGCAGTTCTTC.

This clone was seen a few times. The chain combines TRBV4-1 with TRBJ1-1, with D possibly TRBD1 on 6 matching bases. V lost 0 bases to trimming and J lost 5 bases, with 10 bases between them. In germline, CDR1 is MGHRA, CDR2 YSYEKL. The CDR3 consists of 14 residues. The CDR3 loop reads CASSQDHRVTEAFF. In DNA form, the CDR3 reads TGCGCCAGCAGCCAAGATCACAGGGTAACTGAAGCTTTCTTT.

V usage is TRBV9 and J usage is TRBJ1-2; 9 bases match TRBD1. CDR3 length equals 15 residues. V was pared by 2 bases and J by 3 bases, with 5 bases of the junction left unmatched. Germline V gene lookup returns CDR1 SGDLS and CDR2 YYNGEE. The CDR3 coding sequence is TGTGCCAGCAGCGTGAACGACAGGGGGGACTATGGCTACACCTTC. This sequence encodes CASSVNDRGDYGYTF.

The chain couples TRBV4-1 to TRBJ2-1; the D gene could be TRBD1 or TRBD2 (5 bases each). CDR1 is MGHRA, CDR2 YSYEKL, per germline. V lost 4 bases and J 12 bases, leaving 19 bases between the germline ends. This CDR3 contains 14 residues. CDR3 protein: CASSLQVYGGGQFF. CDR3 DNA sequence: TGCGCCAGCAGCCTCCAAGTATATGGGGGTGGGCAGTTCTTC.

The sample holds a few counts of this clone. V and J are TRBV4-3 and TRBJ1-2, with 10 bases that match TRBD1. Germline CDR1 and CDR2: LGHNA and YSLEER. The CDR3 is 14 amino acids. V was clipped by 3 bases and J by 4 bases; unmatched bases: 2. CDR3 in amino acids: CASSQTGGGYGYTF. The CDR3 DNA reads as TGCGCCAGCAGCCAGACAGGGGGCGGCTATGGCTACACCTTC.

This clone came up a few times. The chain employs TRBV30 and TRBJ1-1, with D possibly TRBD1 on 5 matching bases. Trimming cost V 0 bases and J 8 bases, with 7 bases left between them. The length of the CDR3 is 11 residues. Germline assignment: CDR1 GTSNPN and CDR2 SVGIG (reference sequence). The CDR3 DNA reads TGTGCCTGGAGTGTAAACAGGGAAGCTTTCTTT. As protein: CAWSVNREAFF.

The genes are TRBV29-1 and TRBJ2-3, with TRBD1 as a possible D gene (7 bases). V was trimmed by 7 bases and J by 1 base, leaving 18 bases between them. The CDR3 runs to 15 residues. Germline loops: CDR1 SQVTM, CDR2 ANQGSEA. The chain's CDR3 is CSGKGGQLRTDTQYF. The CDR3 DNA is TGCAGCGGCAAGGGGGGACAGCTTCGCACAGATACGCAGTATTTT.

CDR3 nucleotide sequence: TGCGCCAGCAGCGATGGGGCCCGCAATCAGCCCCAGCATTTT. Amino acid sequence: CASSDGARNQPQHF. The rearrangement links TRBV4-1 to TRBJ1-5; a possible D gene is TRBD1 (5 bases). V dropped 5 bases and J dropped 2 bases, with 10 bases sitting between them. Germline V gene sequence: CDR1 MGHRA, CDR2 YSYEKL. The CDR3 has 14 residues.

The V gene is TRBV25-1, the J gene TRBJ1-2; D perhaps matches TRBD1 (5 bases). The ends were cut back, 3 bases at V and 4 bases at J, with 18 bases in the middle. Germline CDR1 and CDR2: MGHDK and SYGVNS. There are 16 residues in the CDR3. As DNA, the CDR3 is TGTGCCAGCAGTGATCGAGTCGGGGCAGCCCGCTATGGCTACACCTTC. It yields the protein CASSDRVGAARYGYTF.